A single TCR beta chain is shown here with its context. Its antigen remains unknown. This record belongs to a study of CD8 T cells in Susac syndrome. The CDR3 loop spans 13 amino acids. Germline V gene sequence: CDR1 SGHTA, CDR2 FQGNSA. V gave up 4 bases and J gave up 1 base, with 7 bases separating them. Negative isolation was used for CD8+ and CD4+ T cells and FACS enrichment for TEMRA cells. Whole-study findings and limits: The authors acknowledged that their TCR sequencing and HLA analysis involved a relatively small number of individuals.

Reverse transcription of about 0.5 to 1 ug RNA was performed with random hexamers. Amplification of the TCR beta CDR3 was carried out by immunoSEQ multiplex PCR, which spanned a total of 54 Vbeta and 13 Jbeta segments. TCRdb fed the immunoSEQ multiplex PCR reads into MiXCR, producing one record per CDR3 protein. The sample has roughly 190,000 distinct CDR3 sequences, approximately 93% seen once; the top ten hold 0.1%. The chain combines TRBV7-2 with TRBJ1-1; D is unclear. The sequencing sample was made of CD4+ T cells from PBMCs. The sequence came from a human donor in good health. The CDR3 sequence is CASSSDRNTEAFF. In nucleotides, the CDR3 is TGTGCCAGCAGCTCCGACCGGAACACTGAAGCTTTCTTT.